This TCR beta chain stems from a study of post-analysis software for immune sequencing data. Overall study: Relapsing-remitting, secondary progressive and progressive-relapsing courses of multiple sclerosis were included.

The CDR3 consists of 15 residues. Germline-derived CDR1 and CDR2 are MDHEN and SYDVKM. V shed 6 bases, J shed 0 bases, and the junction held 6 bases outside the gene matches. Unique molecular identifiers were built into the TCR beta cDNA libraries. Researchers reported approximately 500,000 cDNA molecules coming from about 0.98 to 11 million T cells. TCRdb used MiXCR to reprocess the PCR reads, holding one entry per CDR3 protein. The data contain roughly 430,000 distinct CDR3 sequences, roughly 38% of them singletons. Study results and limitations: Versus controls, multiple sclerosis patients showed significantly lower diversity (normalized Chao1). By F measure, samples from a shared preparation batch strongly co-clustered. In patients, about five TRBV segments were more frequent than in controls, with TRBV5-6, TRBV5-1 and TRBV20-1 among them.

On this clonotype itself: The antigen remains undetermined.

The source is a girl aged 2 to 10 with multiple sclerosis. The sample was blood. This chain connects TRBV28 to TRBJ2-7; 9 bases agree with TRBD2. Here the CDR3 reads CASSTPGLASYEQYF. Here the CDR3 DNA reads TGTGCCAGCAGCACTCCGGGACTAGCCTCCTACGAGCAGTACTTC.